The clone carrying this T cell receptor beta chain came up a few times. TCRdb's copy holds only in-frame clones and misses some; the assay was immunoSEQ multiplex PCR. Here the sample spans 70,000 to 95,000 clones, approximately 93% being singletons. This entry is derived from a study of T cell changes during pregnancy in multiple sclerosis. Trimming cost V 2 bases and J 3 bases; bases outside gene matches: 7. Germline assignment: CDR1 SGHRS and CDR2 YFSETQ. CDR3 length: 16 amino acids. The sample here was peripheral blood, taken after pregnancy. The TCR sequence derives from a female donor in good health, enrolled as a control in a pregnancy study. The V gene is TRBV5-1, the J gene TRBJ2-3, with 9 nucleotides matching TRBD2. CDR3 amino acids: CASSLGAGGLTDTQYF. The CDR3 DNA sequence: TGCGCCAGCAGCTTAGGTGCGGGAGGGCTGACAGATACGCAGTATTTT.